This T cell receptor beta chain was obtained from a study of blood T cell repertoires in COVID-19. Profiled with immunoSEQ multiplex PCR; TCRdb holds only in-frame clones, not every one. The table lists approximately 150,000 clones, 80% to 85% of them singletons, with approximately 8% in the top ten. In this sample, this clone turned up many times. This receptor was obtained from a woman in her fifties or sixties who had recovered from COVID-19. The sequencing sample was made of PBMCs or T cells enriched from blood (not recorded which).

CDR3 DNA sequence: TGTGCCATCCAGGGCAGTTATAGACTTGAAGCTTTCTTT. Its protein is CAIQGSYRLEAFF. The gene calls are TRBV2 and TRBJ1-1; TRBD1 might be the D (5 bases). V was pared by 10 bases and J by 7 bases, with 19 bases between. Per the germline V gene, CDR1 is SNHLY and CDR2 is FYNNEI. The CDR3 covers 13 residues.